This entry features one TCR beta chain sequence. Its specificity is unknown. TCRdb re-called the multiplex PCR reads with MiXCR, one entry per CDR3 protein. This table has about 120,000 distinct CDR3 sequences, 20% appearing once. These data are taken from a study of breast tumors, draining lymph nodes, adjacent tissues. General study points: Tumor and nontumor repertoires were significantly more similar in luminal-like than in basal-like breast cancer. Compared with lymph nodes, tumors were less diverse; compared with nontumor tissue, more.

Breast cancer patients provided tissue from their axillary draining lymph nodes. The germline CDR1 and CDR2 sequences are KGHSH and LQKENI. This CDR3 region has 15 residues. V shed 0 bases and J shed 2 bases, with 9 bases lying between them. The TCR was taken from a female donor with breast cancer. Some clones in this sample may be carry-over from other donors' samples. The material sequenced was axillary lymph node tissue. The chain joins TRBV18 to TRBJ2-3, with D possibly TRBD2 on 6 matching bases. CDR3 nucleotides: TGTGCCAGCTCACCACCCCCTAGCGCCACAGATACGCAGTATTTT. Translating gives CASSPPPSATDTQYF. Together with reference TRBV18 and TRBJ2-3, the CDR3 gives the full variable domain: NAGVMQNPRHLVRRRGQEARLRCSPMKGHSHVYWYRQLPEEGLKFMVYLQKENIIDESGMPKERFSAEFPKEGPSILRIQQVVRGDSAAYFCASSPPPSATDTQYFGPGTRLTVL.